This record covers a single T cell receptor (beta chain). What it recognizes is unknown. Time point defined: week 23, last vaccination. One vaccine dose held 300 ug of mutant IDH1 20-mer peptide and came with topical imiquimod. Each tumor in the donors was a new WHO grade 3 or 4 astrocytoma, IDH1-mutant and ATRX-lost. The data derive from a study of a mutant IDH1 vaccine in newly diagnosed glioma. The repertoire was sequenced with immunoSEQ multiplex PCR; TCRdb's copy has only in-frame clones and lacks some. The sample has tens of thousands of clones, around 86% seen once; the top ten hold roughly 1.5%. The TCR comes from a man in his forties with glioma. Sequenced here: PBMCs, sampled from a glioma patient whose treatment included an IDH1 peptide vaccine.

CDR3 nucleotides: TGTGCCAGCAGCTTGGATATCCGTGGGACTAGCGGGGTGAAGCAGTACTTC. The encoded protein is CASSLDIRGTSGVKQYF. The chain recombines TRBV5-6 with TRBJ2-7; the match to TRBD2 covers 13 bases. The CDR3 extends over 17 amino acids. The ends lost 0 bases at V and 8 bases at J; junction bases unmatched: 11. In germline, CDR1 is SGHDT, CDR2 YYEEEE.